A single sample gave rise to the 2 T cell receptor beta chains below, sequenced in a study of STAT5B mutations in CD4+ large granular lymphocyte leukemia. TCRdb's copy holds only in-frame clones and misses some; the assay was immunoSEQ multiplex PCR. The sample consists of about 48,000 clones, roughly two thirds of them appearing once. Specimen: CD4+ T cells from blood buffy coats. The receptor set was obtained from a human donor in good health.

This clone showed up just a few times. The V and J genes are TRBV6-5 and TRBJ1-5, with 8 bases identical to TRBD1. The V and J ends lost 6 bases and 4 bases, in that order; junction bases with no gene match: 8. This CDR3 has 15 amino acids. Germline CDR1 MNHEY, CDR2 SVGAGI. CDR3 loop: CASRVDRGRNQPQHF. In DNA, the CDR3 is TGTGCCAGCAGAGTAGACAGGGGCCGTAATCAGCCCCAGCATTTT.

V and J are TRBV7-9 and TRBJ1-2; D not certain. Germline lookup yields CDR1 SEHNR and CDR2 FQNEAQ (reference sequence). The CDR3 loop spans 13 amino acids. The germline V and J ends were trimmed by 4 bases and 6 bases, with 12 bases remaining between them. In DNA, the CDR3 is TGTGCCAGCAGCTCGCTCGTGGGAGATGGCTACACCTTC. Its protein is CASSSLVGDGYTF.